Below, 9 T cell receptor beta chains from the same sample are listed, as sequenced in a study of blood T cell repertoires in COVID-19. The repertoire was sequenced with immunoSEQ multiplex PCR; TCRdb's copy has only in-frame clones and lacks some. In the table there are 340,000 or so clones, around 86% of which are singletons. The sample taken for sequencing was peripheral blood. The receptors were sampled from a man between 50 and 59 years old with active or convalescent COVID-19.

This rearrangement joins TRBV19 to TRBJ1-5; no clear D. V lost 2 bases, J lost 7 bases, and 9 bases lay in between. This CDR3 contains 13 residues. CDR1 and CDR2 from the germline V gene are LNHDA and SQIVND (reference sequence). CDR3 nucleotide sequence: TGTGCCAGTAGTATAAGTTGGCGGCAGCCCCAGCATTTT. It is translated as CASSISWRQPQHF.

This chain uses TRBV10-2 with TRBJ1-5, with 10 positions matching TRBD1. Unmatched junction bases numbered 6, after V lost 6 bases and J lost 4 bases. CDR1 is WSHSY, CDR2 SAAADI, per germline. The CDR3 loop spans 15 amino acids. CDR3 residues: CASRLGTGVNQPQHF. The DNA of the CDR3 is TGCGCCAGCAGGCTCGGGACAGGGGTTAATCAGCCCCAGCATTTT.

The chain carries TRBV15 and TRBJ1-5; 11 bases align to TRBD1. Germline V gene data show CDR1 as LNHNV and CDR2 as YYDKDF (reference sequence). The CDR3 consists of 15 residues. Trimming took 3 bases from V and 3 from J; bases not matched to a gene: 1. CDR3 amino acids: CATSRDRGHNQPQHF. The CDR3 nucleotides are TGTGCCACCAGCAGGGACAGGGGGCACAATCAGCCCCAGCATTTT.

The chain links TRBV6-6 to TRBJ2-7; 10 bases match TRBD1. CDR1 and CDR2 (germline): MNHNY, SVGAGI (reference sequence). The CDR3 contains 15 residues. V shed 2 bases, J shed 1 base, and the junction held 2 bases outside the gene matches. Here the CDR3 reads CASSYGTGASYEQYF. In DNA, the CDR3 is TGTGCCAGCAGTTACGGGACAGGGGCTTCCTACGAGCAGTACTTC.

The gene calls are TRBV7-2 and TRBJ2-1; 8 bases line up with TRBD2. The germline V gene encodes CDR1 SGHTA and CDR2 FQGNSA. The V gene end was trimmed by 6 bases and the J gene end by 9 bases; junction bases not matched to a gene: 13. This CDR3 has 15 amino acids. CDR3 loop: CASSRGRGGEAEQFF. CDR3 DNA: TGTGCCAGCAGTCGGGGACGGGGGGGCGAAGCTGAGCAGTTCTTC.

This clone was recorded once. This chain links TRBV7-9 with TRBJ2-2, with 8 positions matching TRBD1. V was pared by 2 bases and J by 5 bases, with 7 bases of the junction left unmatched. This CDR3 has 16 amino acids. CDR1 and CDR2 (germline): SEHNR, FQNEAQ (reference sequence). The CDR3 sequence: CASSLKWTGKTGELFF. The DNA of the CDR3 is TGTGCCAGCAGCTTAAAGTGGACAGGGAAAACCGGGGAGCTGTTTTTT.

V and J are TRBV7-2 and TRBJ1-5, with D uncertain. V was cut by 1 base and J by 7 bases, with 14 bases left in between. The length of the CDR3 is 15 residues. Looked up from germline, CDR1 is SGHTA and CDR2 is FQGNSA. The CDR3 region is CASSLEAGLGQPQHF. CDR3 coding DNA: TGTGCCAGCAGCTTAGAGGCAGGACTCGGGCAGCCCCAGCATTTT.

The chain is built from TRBV7-3 and TRBJ1-1; tentative D call: TRBD1 (5 bases). In germline, CDR1 is SGHTA, CDR2 FQGTGA. The ends were cut back, 5 bases at V and 0 bases at J, with 10 bases in the middle. The CDR3 covers 14 residues. The CDR3 region is CASSPGGLNTEAFF. CDR3 DNA sequence: TGTGCCAGCAGCCCCGGGGGGTTGAACACTGAAGCTTTCTTT.

The V gene is TRBV5-1, the J gene TRBJ2-7, with D maybe TRBD2 (6 bases). The CDR3 loop spans 14 amino acids. Trimming pared 8 bases from V and 1 base from J, leaving 16 bases between. Germline values: CDR1 SGHRS, CDR2 YFSETQ. The CDR3 DNA is TGCGCCAGTAGGACCGGGAGCGCTTCCTACGAGCAGTACTTC. Residues: CASRTGSASYEQYF. Drawing the rest from reference TRBV5-1 and TRBJ2-7, the complete variable domain is KAGVTQTPRYLIKTRGQQVTLSCSPISGHRSVSWYQQTPGQGLQFLFEYFSETQRNKGNFPGRFSGRQFSNSRSEMNVSTLELGDSALYLCASRTGSASYEQYFGPGTRLTVT.